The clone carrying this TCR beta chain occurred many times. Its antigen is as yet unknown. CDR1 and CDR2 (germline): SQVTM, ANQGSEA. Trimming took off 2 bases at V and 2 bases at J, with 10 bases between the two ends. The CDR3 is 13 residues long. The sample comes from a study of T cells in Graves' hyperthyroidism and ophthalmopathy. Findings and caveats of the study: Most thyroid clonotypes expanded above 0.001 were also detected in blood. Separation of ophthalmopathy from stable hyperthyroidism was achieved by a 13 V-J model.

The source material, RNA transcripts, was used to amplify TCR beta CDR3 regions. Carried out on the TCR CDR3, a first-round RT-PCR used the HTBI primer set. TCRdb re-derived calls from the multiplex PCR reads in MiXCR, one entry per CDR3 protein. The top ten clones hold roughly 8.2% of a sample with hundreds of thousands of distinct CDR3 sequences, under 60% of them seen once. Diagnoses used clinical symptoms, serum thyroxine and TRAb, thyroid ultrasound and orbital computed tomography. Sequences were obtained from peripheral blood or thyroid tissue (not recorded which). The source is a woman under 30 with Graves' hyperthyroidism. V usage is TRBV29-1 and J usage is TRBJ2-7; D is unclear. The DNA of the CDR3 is TGCAGCGTTGAAAGTCAGGTCACCTACGAGCAGTACTTC. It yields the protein CSVESQVTYEQYF.